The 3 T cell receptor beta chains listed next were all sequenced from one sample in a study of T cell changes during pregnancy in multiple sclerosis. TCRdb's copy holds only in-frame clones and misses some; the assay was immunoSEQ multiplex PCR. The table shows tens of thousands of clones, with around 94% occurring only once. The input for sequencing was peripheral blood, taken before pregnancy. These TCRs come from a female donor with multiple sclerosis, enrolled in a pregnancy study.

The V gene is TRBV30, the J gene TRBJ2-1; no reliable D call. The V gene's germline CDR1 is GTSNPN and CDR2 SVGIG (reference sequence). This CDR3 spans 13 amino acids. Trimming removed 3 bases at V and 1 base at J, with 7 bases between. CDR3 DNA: TGTGCCTGGAGGTCGGTGTCCTACAATGAGCAGTTCTTC. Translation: CAWRSVSYNEQFF.

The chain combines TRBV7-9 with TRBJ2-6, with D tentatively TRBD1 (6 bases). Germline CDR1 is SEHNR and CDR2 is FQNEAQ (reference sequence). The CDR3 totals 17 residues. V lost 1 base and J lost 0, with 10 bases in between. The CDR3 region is CASSLGDTSSGANVLTF. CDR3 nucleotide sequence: TGTGCCAGCAGCTTAGGGGACACCTCCTCTGGGGCCAACGTCCTGACTTTC.

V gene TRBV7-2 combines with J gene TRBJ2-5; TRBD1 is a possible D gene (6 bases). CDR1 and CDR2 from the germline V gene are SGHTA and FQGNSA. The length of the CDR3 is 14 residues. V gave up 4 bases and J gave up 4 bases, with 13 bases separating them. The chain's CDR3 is CASSSIGQRETQYF. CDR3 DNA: TGTGCCAGCAGCTCTATAGGACAGAGAGAGACCCAGTACTTC.